This T cell receptor (beta chain) is from a study of Ad26.COV2.S vaccination and SARS-CoV-2 variants. Sample treatment: over 15 received Ad26.COV2.S at low or high dose, single or two shots; roughly five received placebo; per-sample allocation not given. The samples were gathered on day 63 after the first injection of vaccine or placebo. Germline-derived CDR1 and CDR2 are SQVTM and ANQGSEA. The CDR3 covers 11 residues. V shed 6 bases and J 8 bases; nucleotides not matched to a gene: 3. The method was immunoSEQ multiplex PCR; TCRdb's version includes in-frame clones alone and lacks a portion of them. The sample yields about 480,000 clones, around nine tenths seen once.

This receptor was obtained from a person between 18 and 65 years old who received the Ad26.COV2.S COVID-19 vaccine or a placebo. The sequencing here drew on peripheral blood, taken in a trial of Ad26.COV2.S vaccine versus placebo. The chain links TRBV29-1 to TRBJ2-1, with 8 bases aligning to TRBD2. This CDR3 is CSVHGGDEQFF. Here the CDR3 DNA reads TGCAGCGTCCACGGGGGGGATGAGCAGTTCTTC.